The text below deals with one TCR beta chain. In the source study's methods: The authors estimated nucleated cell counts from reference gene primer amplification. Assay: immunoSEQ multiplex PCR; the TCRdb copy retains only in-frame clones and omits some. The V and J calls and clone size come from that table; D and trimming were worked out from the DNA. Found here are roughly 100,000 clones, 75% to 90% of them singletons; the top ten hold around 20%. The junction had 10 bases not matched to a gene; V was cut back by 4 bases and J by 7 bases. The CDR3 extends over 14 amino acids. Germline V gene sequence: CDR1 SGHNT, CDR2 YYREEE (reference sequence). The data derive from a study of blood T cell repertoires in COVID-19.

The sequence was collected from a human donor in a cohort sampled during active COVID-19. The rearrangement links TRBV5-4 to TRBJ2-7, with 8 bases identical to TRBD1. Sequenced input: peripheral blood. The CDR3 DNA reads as TGTGCCAGCAGCCCCCGGCAGGGGGCTGGAGAGCAGTACTTC. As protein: CASSPRQGAGEQYF.